The 23 T cell receptor beta chains in this list originate from one sample, sequenced in a study of cytomegalovirus exposure and HLA in healthy donors. PCR primers comprised 60 Vbeta and 13 Jbeta primers. Profiling relied on immunoSEQ multiplex PCR, and the TCRdb table lists in-frame clones only, not all of them. Of some 80,000 clones listed, around 79% are singletons. Sequences were obtained from PBMCs. The receptor set was obtained from a middle-aged man in good health and CMV-seronegative.

This clone was seen just once. The chain joins TRBV4-1 to TRBJ2-5; 7 bases match TRBD1. TRBJ2-7 matches the DNA end more closely, so the J call is doubtful. CDR3 length equals 14 residues. Per germline, CDR1 MGHRA and CDR2 YSYEKL. The CDR3 DNA is TGCGCCAGCAGCCAGACTGGGACAGCTTACGAGCAGTACTTC. Translating gives CASSQTGTAYEQYF.

The rearrangement joins TRBV7-9 to TRBJ2-1; TRBD2 matches at 12 bases. V lost 1 base to trimming and J lost 9 bases; unmatched junction nucleotides: 4. Germline loops: CDR1 SEHNR, CDR2 FQNEAQ (reference sequence). The CDR3 contains 15 residues. CDR3 DNA: TGTGCCAGCAGCTTAGGACTAGCGGGGGCTACTGAGCAGTTCTTC. It translates to CASSLGLAGATEQFF.

The rearrangement uses TRBV27 and TRBJ2-1; D is possibly TRBD2 (5 bases). The CDR3 totals 13 residues. In germline, CDR1 is MNHEY, CDR2 SMNVEV (reference sequence). The germline V and J ends were trimmed by 3 bases and 9 bases, with 12 bases remaining between them. The CDR3 is CASSFGVASEQFF. The CDR3 region has the DNA TGTGCCAGCAGTTTCGGGGTAGCGTCTGAGCAGTTCTTC.

The J gene is TRBJ2-3, the V gene TRBV28; 12 nucleotides line up with TRBD2. Per the germline V gene, CDR1 is MDHEN and CDR2 is SYDVKM. The CDR3 is made up of 15 amino acids. V was clipped by 7 bases and J by 3 bases; unmatched bases: 5. The CDR3 region has the DNA TGTGCCAGCACCTCCGGGACTAGCGGGACAGATACGCAGTATTTT. It is translated as CASTSGTSGTDTQYF.

The chain links TRBV4-2 to TRBJ1-1; D might be TRBD1 (5 bases). The germline CDR1 and CDR2 sequences are LGHNA and YNFKEQ. The CDR3 is 18 residues long. The V end lost 0 bases, the J end lost 5 bases, and 22 bases lay between the germline ends. The CDR3 nucleotides are TGTGCCAGCAGCCAAGATCGTAACGGAGGGGCGCCGCGTACTGAAGCTTTCTTT. Its translation is CASSQDRNGGAPRTEAFF.

The chain joins TRBV6-6 to TRBJ1-5; TRBD1 agrees at 9 bases. J lost 5 bases, V lost 5 bases, and 7 bases had no gene match. The CDR3 has 15 residues. Germline V gene sequence: CDR1 MNHNY, CDR2 SVGAGI (reference sequence). CDR3 DNA sequence: TGTGCCAGCAGTAAAGGACAGGGGAATGATCAGCCCCAGCATTTT. This translates into CASSKGQGNDQPQHF.

The CDR3 coding sequence is TGTGCCAGCAGCCGGACGCCGGGGACTGAAGCTTTCTTT. Encoded protein: CASSRTPGTEAFF. V is TRBV5-6 and J is TRBJ1-1; D remains ambiguous. The CDR3 spans 13 residues. V lost 4 bases and J 5 bases, leaving 12 bases between the germline ends. Germline values: CDR1 SGHDT, CDR2 YYEEEE. Full variable domain (outside the CDR3, taken from reference TRBV5-6 and TRBJ1-1): DAGVTQSPTHLIKTRGQQVTLRCSPKSGHDTVSWYQQALGQGPQFIFQYYEEEERQRGNFPDRFSGHQFPNYSSELNVNALLLGDSALYLCASSRTPGTEAFFGQGTRLTVV.

V is TRBV7-3 and J is TRBJ1-2, with D perhaps matching TRBD1 (5 bases). V lost 8 bases and J lost 0, with 19 bases in between. In germline, CDR1 is SGHTA, CDR2 FQGTGA. The CDR3 is 16 amino acids. The CDR3 protein is CASAPGGADTNYGYTF. In DNA, the CDR3 is TGTGCCAGCGCCCCCGGTGGGGCAGACACTAACTATGGCTACACCTTC.

This chain connects TRBV6-7 to TRBJ2-7, with D possibly being TRBD1 (6 bases). TRBV6-7 is flagged as an ORF with uncertain function. V was shortened by 6 bases and J by 0 bases, with 24 bases between the two germline ends. The CDR3 extends over 18 amino acids. CDR3 nucleotide sequence: TGTGCCAGCAGCGCGCAAGCCAACCCGGGACATAGCTCCTACGAGCAGTACTTC. Amino acid sequence: CASSAQANPGHSSYEQYF.

The rearrangement uses TRBV20-1 and TRBJ2-7; D not certain. V lost 5 bases, J lost 7 bases, and 12 bases lay in between. CDR3 size: 11 residues. The germline V gene has CDR1 DFQATT and CDR2 SNEGSKA (reference sequence). The CDR3 DNA reads as TGCAGTGCTTCTTCCGCGGTGGAGCAGTACTTC. This translates into CSASSAVEQYF.

The rearrangement uses TRBV13 and TRBJ1-2, with D perhaps TRBD1 (6 bases). V lost 2 bases, J lost 1 base, and 8 bases lay in between. In germline, CDR1 is PRHDT, CDR2 FYEKMQ (reference sequence). The CDR3 has 14 residues. Here the CDR3 DNA reads TGTGCCAGCAGCTTACAGGGGATTAACTATGGCTACACCTTC. Protein: CASSLQGINYGYTF.

V is TRBV29-1 and J is TRBJ2-5; TRBD1 matches 8 bases. The assigned J gene may be wrong: the sequence end matches TRBJ2-7 better. The germline V gene has CDR1 SQVTM and CDR2 ANQGSEA. The CDR3 spans 14 residues. The CDR3 nucleotides are TGCAGCGTGGGACAGGTCCCCTTCCCCTACGAGCAGTACTTC. Its protein product is CSVGQVPFPYEQYF.

This chain links TRBV2 with TRBJ2-1; 7 bases match TRBD2. CDR3 length: 16 residues. CDR1 is SNHLY, CDR2 FYNNEI, per germline. Germline trimming cut 0 bases from V and 4 bases from J; bases unmatched to any gene: 6. The CDR3 region is CASSEAIGRSYNEQFF. DNA of the CDR3: TGTGCCAGCAGTGAAGCGATCGGGAGGTCGTACAATGAGCAGTTCTTC. Full variable domain (rest looked up from reference TRBV2 and TRBJ2-1): EPEVTQTPSHQVTQMGQEVILRCVPISNHLYFYWYRQILGQKVEFLVSFYNNEISEKSEIFDDQFSVERPDGSNFTLKIRSTKLEDSAMYFCASSEAIGRSYNEQFFGPGTRLTVL.

CDR3 nucleotide sequence: TGCGCCAGCAGCCTCATAGCGGGAGGGCGATACGAGCAGTACTTC. The encoded protein is CASSLIAGGRYEQYF. The chain uses TRBV4-1 and TRBJ2-7; 11 bases are a match to TRBD2. The length of the CDR3 is 15 residues. J lost 4 bases, V lost 4 bases, and 6 bases had no gene match. The germline gives CDR1 MGHRA, CDR2 YSYEKL.

Regarding this clone: The junction differs from germline at one of its ends, possibly a read error. J is TRBJ2-2 and V is TRBV2; a possible D gene is TRBD1 (6 bases). The germline V gene encodes CDR1 SNHLY and CDR2 FYNNEI. This CDR3 contains 15 residues. CDR3 loop: CASSDGGRSNGELFF. As DNA, the CDR3 is TGTGCCAGCAGTGATGGGGGCAGAAGTAACGGGGAGTTGTTTTTT.

This clone has more than one count but fewer than ten. The gene calls are TRBV7-9 and TRBJ1-2; 7 bases fit TRBD1. Unmatched junction bases numbered 7, after V lost 1 base and J lost 2 bases. CDR3 length: 16 amino acids. From germline, CDR1 is SEHNR and CDR2 FQNEAQ (reference sequence). CDR3 sequence reads: CASSLGGPGQNYGYTF. The CDR3 coding sequence is TGTGCCAGCAGCTTAGGGGGACCGGGACAGAACTATGGCTACACCTTC. Full variable domain (rest looked up from reference TRBV7-9 and TRBJ1-2): DTGVSQNPRHKITKRGQNVTFRCDPISEHNRLYWYRQTLGQGPEFLTYFQNEAQLEKSRLLSDRFSAERPKGSFSTLEIQRTEQGDSAMYLCASSLGGPGQNYGYTFGSGTRLTVV.

V usage is TRBV5-1 and J usage is TRBJ2-1; TRBD1 agrees at 11 bases. V lost 0 bases and J lost 6; bases outside the gene matches: 2. Germline assignment: CDR1 SGHRS and CDR2 YFSETQ. The CDR3 has 15 amino acids. Here the CDR3 DNA reads TGCGCCAGCAGCTTGGCCGGGACAGGGGGCAATGAGCAGTTCTTC. Translating it yields CASSLAGTGGNEQFF.

This clone was found a few times. V gene TRBV6-6 combines with J gene TRBJ1-5, with 7 bases aligning to TRBD1. Germline V lookup: CDR1 MNHNY, CDR2 SVGAGI (reference sequence). With 0 bases clipped from V and 7 bases from J, the junction kept 9 bases outside the gene matches. This CDR3 is 16 amino acids long. CDR3 coding DNA: TGTGCCAGCAGTTACTCACTAGAGGGGGCGGGACAGCCCCAGCATTTT. Protein: CASSYSLEGAGQPQHF.

The chain uses TRBV5-1 and TRBJ1-1; D is unresolved. From germline, CDR1 is SGHRS and CDR2 YFSETQ. The CDR3 contains 14 residues. V lost 3 bases and J lost 0, with 9 bases in between. CDR3 loop: CASSSDYLNTEAFF. The CDR3 nucleotides read TGCGCCAGCAGCTCAGACTACTTGAACACTGAAGCTTTCTTT.

This chain uses TRBV19 with TRBJ1-2, with D hard to call. The germline gives CDR1 LNHDA, CDR2 SQIVND (reference sequence). This CDR3 contains 14 residues. V dropped 0 bases and J dropped 4 bases, with 9 bases sitting between them. The CDR3 DNA is TGTGCCAGTAGTATAGATCGTATGGCCTATGGCTACACCTTC. Its protein is CASSIDRMAYGYTF.

V gene TRBV6-5 combines with J gene TRBJ1-4, with D possibly TRBD1 on 5 matching bases. The V end lost 0 bases, the J end lost 8 bases, and 10 bases lay between the germline ends. The CDR3 sequence is 14 residues long. Germline-derived CDR1 and CDR2 are MNHEY and SVGAGI. The CDR3 region is CASSYSTGDEKLFF. CDR3 nucleotide sequence: TGTGCCAGCAGTTACTCGACGGGGGACGAAAAACTGTTTTTT.

This clone was detected only a few times. The chain is built from TRBV20-1 and TRBJ2-5; D is unresolved. V shed 4 bases and J shed 5 bases, with 5 bases lying between them. The CDR3 totals 10 residues. CDR1 is DFQATT and CDR2 is SNEGSKA in the germline V gene (reference sequence). CDR3 region: CSATGETQYF. Here the CDR3 DNA reads TGCAGTGCTACCGGTGAGACCCAGTACTTC.

Written as DNA, the CDR3 is TGCGCCAGCAGTATTTTAGACAGGGGGCGCGGAGAGACCCAGTACTTC. This codes for CASSILDRGRGETQYF. The chain uses TRBV5-1 and TRBJ2-5, with TRBD1 identical over 10 bases. Germline V CDR1 and CDR2: SGHRS, YFSETQ. The V gene end was trimmed by 5 bases and the J gene end by 4 bases; junction bases not matched to a gene: 11. The CDR3 spans 16 residues.